This is a list of T cell receptor beta chains from one sample in a study of cytotoxic CD8 clonotypes in ibrutinib-treated CLL. TCRdb keeps only in-frame clones here, not all; method: immunoSEQ multiplex PCR. The data show some 17,000 clones, 50% to 75% seen once. Sequenced material: PBMCs, taken after 12 months of ibrutinib treatment. These receptors all stem from a human donor with chronic lymphocytic leukemia. CDR3s include the opening cysteine and the closing phenylalanine or tryptophan. D genes are given only for firm matches. For some rows the clone size is stated as once, few or many, or as a class when expanded; others skip it.

TRBJ1-4	.	TRBD1	TRBV28	TGTGCCACCGGGAGGGCAGGGGGAGGAGAAAAACTGTTTTTT	CATGRAGGGEKLFF
TRBJ2-3	few	.	TRBV10-2	TGCGCCAGCGGGGGGGGCGATACGCAGTATTTT	CASGGGDTQYF
TRBJ2-2	.	TRBD2	TRBV25-1	TGTGCCAGCAGTCGACCCGGGACTAGTGAGAACACCGGGGAGCTGTTTTTT	CASSRPGTSENTGELFF
TRBJ2-3	.	.	TRBV27	TGTGCCAGCAGTTGGCGTAGCACAGATACGCAGTATTTT	CASSWRSTDTQYF
TRBJ2-1	.	.	TRBV2	TGTGCCAGCCTCCTGGCCGGCGATGAGCAGTTCTTC	CASLLAGDEQFF
TRBJ2-7	.	TRBD2	TRBV4-1	TGCGCCAGCAGCCAAGATAGGGCGGGGGGCTACGAGCAGTACTTC	CASSQDRAGGYEQYF
TRBJ2-1	.	TRBD2	TRBV19	TGTGCCAGTACCTCGCCGGGCCTAGCGGGAGCGGCTAATGAGCAGTTCTTC	CASTSPGLAGAANEQFF
TRBJ2-2	.	.	TRBV6-6	TGTGCCAGCAGTTACTCCACCACCAGAAACACCGGGGAGCTGTTTTTT	CASSYSTTRNTGELFF
TRBJ2-2	few	.	TRBV18	TGTGCCAGCTCTTATTTGGGCGCGGACACCGGGGAGCTGTTTTTT	CASSYLGADTGELFF
TRBJ1-1	few	.	TRBV6-5	TGTGCCAGCAGGCCCGGACACAACACTGAAGCTTTCTTT	CASRPGHNTEAFF
TRBJ2-7	.	.	TRBV20-1	TGCAGTGCTCCGGCGGCCTACGAGCAGTACTTC	CSAPAAYEQYF
TRBJ2-2	.	.	TRBV5-6	TGTGCCAGCAGCTTGAGTACACTAGGTCCCGGGGAGCTGTTTTTT	CASSLSTLGPGELFF
TRBJ2-7	.	.	TRBV7-9	TGTGCCAGCAGCTTAGCAGGTCCCCGGGAGCAGTACTTC	CASSLAGPREQYF
TRBJ2-1	.	.	TRBV5-1	TGCGCCAGCAGCTTGGCCTACCAGAGCTCCTACAATGAGCAGTTCTTC	CASSLAYQSSYNEQFF
TRBJ2-7	.	.	TRBV21-1	TGTGCCAGCAGCCCCCCGGCCAAATCCTACGAGCAGTACTTC	CASSPPAKSYEQYF
TRBJ2-3	.	TRBD2	TRBV7-8	TGTGCCAGCAGCATCCTTAGCGGGCGGGGCACAGATACGCAGTATTTT	CASSILSGRGTDTQYF
TRBJ1-1	.	.	TRBV18	TGTGCCAGCTCACCAGGGGCCCCCTCGAACACTGAAGCTTTCTTT	CASSPGAPSNTEAFF
TRBJ2-7	few	.	TRBV5-4	TGTGCCAGCAGCTTGGACGGAACCTACGAGCAGTACTTC	CASSLDGTYEQYF
TRBJ2-6	.	.	TRBV9	TGTGCCAGCAGCGTAGAACTCTCTGGGGCCAACGTCCTGACTTTC	CASSVELSGANVLTF
TRBJ1-2	few	.	TRBV30	TGTGCCTGGAGTGTACCAGGGTTGGGCTACACCTTC	CAWSVPGLGYTF
TRBJ2-7	few	.	TRBV2	TGTGCCAGCAGTGAACCCCTAGCAGGGCTGGGGGTCTCCTACGAGCAGTACTTC	CASSEPLAGLGVSYEQYF
TRBJ1-5	few	.	TRBV7-9	TGTGCCAGCAGCTTACTTGGCAACAATCAGCCCCAGCATTTT	CASSLLGNNQPQHF
TRBJ2-7	.	TRBD2	TRBV28	TGTGCCAGCAGGACTAGCGCCTACGAGCAGTACTTC	CASRTSAYEQYF
TRBJ2-2	few	.	TRBV6-1	TGTGCCAGCAACGGCAGGGACACCGGGGAGCTGTTTTTT	CASNGRDTGELFF
TRBJ2-1	.	TRBD2	TRBV7-9	TGTGCCAGCAGCTACACCGGGACTACTGTCTACAATGAGCAGTTCTTC	CASSYTGTTVYNEQFF
TRBJ1-5	.	.	TRBV30	TGTGCCTGGAGTAGGCAGGAGAATCAGCCCCAGCATTTT	CAWSRQENQPQHF
TRBJ2-1	.	TRBD2	TRBV7-8	TGTGCCAGCAGATTAGGGACTAGCGACTACAATGAGCAGTTCTTC	CASRLGTSDYNEQFF
TRBJ2-1	.	.	TRBV18	TGTGCCAGCTCACCCCGGGACACCAGCCGCTATGAGCAGTTCTTC	CASSPRDTSRYEQFF
TRBJ2-5	.	.	TRBV5-4	TGTGCCAGCAGCTTTAGTATTGAGGGAGAGACCCAGTACTTC	CASSFSIEGETQYF
TRBJ2-7	.	TRBD2	TRBV5-1	TGCGCCAGCAGCTTGGCAGGACTAGCGGTTCCCGAGCAGTACTTC	CASSLAGLAVPEQYF
TRBJ2-1	few	.	TRBV4-2	TGTGCCAGCAGCCAAACAGATAGGGGAGGTGAGCAGTTCTTC	CASSQTDRGGEQFF
TRBJ2-1	.	TRBD1	TRBV4-2	TGTGCCAGCAGCCAAGAATTGACAGGGCGGAGGAGTGAGCAGTTCTTC	CASSQELTGRRSEQFF
TRBJ1-5	few	.	TRBV6-5	TGTGCCAGCAGCTCGGGTGGGCGGAGGCCCCAGCATTTT	CASSSGGRRPQHF
TRBJ1-4	.	.	TRBV6-5	TGTGCCAGCAGCATAACAGCAACTAATGAAAAACTGTTTTTT	CASSITATNEKLFF
TRBJ2-1	.	TRBD1	TRBV7-7	TGTGCTAGCAGCGCCGAGGGACAGGGATACAGTGAGCAGTTCTTC	CASSAEGQGYSEQFF
TRBJ2-5	few	.	TRBV19	TGTGCCAGTAGCCGGAGTCAAGAGACCCAGTACTTC	CASSRSQETQYF
TRBJ2-7	once	TRBD1	TRBV28	TGTGCCAGCAGGGGGACAGGGGGCTCGGGAGAGCAGTACTTC	CASRGTGGSGEQYF
TRBJ1-2	.	.	TRBV5-1	TGCGCCAGCGCACCCGGGACACCGGACCCCTTCTATGGCTACACCTTC	CASAPGTPDPFYGYTF
TRBJ2-5	once	.	TRBV4-2	TGTGCCAGCAGCCAAGGAATGGATTTCCAAGAGACCCAGTACTTC	CASSQGMDFQETQYF
TRBJ1-2	.	TRBD1	TRBV5-1	TGCGCCAGCAGCCCTGGGACAGGGGTTAACTATGGCTACACCTTC	CASSPGTGVNYGYTF
TRBJ2-3	.	.	TRBV7-6	TGTGCCAGCAGCTTAGAAGGTGGGGCAGATACGCAGTATTTT	CASSLEGGADTQYF
TRBJ1-1	.	TRBD1	TRBV10-2	TGCGCCAGCTTAGACAGGGCCTTTCGGACTGAAGCTTTCTTT	CASLDRAFRTEAFF
TRBJ2-7	.	TRBD1	TRBV10-2	TGCGCCAGCCCGCTCCTCGGACAGGGCCAGTTCCACGAGCAGTACTTC	CASPLLGQGQFHEQYF
TRBJ2-7	.	TRBD2	TRBV10-3	TGTGCCATCAGTACCGGGACTAGCGGGGCTCGCTACTTC	CAISTGTSGARYF
TRBJ1-2	.	TRBD1	TRBV7-9	TGTGCCAGCAGCTTAGGGACAGGGCGGTATGGCTACACCTTC	CASSLGTGRYGYTF
TRBJ2-1	.	.	TRBV11-3	TGTGCCAGCAGCTTATCCCTTCTCGCCCCTGAGCAGTTCTTC	CASSLSLLAPEQFF
TRBJ2-3	.	.	TRBV2	TGTGCCAGCAGTTTGACTATAGATACGCAGTATTTT	CASSLTIDTQYF
TRBJ2-1	.	.	TRBV9	TGTGCCAGCAGCGTAGATCAGCAGCCACTTGGCAATGAGCAGTTCTTC	CASSVDQQPLGNEQFF